The rows below give T cell receptor beta chains drawn from one sample of a study of Graves' ophthalmopathy and Graves' hyperthyroidism. Using its own MiXCR run on the multiplex PCR reads, TCRdb lists one record per CDR3 protein. The sample lists fewer than 400,000 distinct CDR3 sequences; around 18% were seen once. Sequenced input: peripheral blood. The receptors were gathered from a woman aged 18-29 years with Graves' ophthalmopathy. Both conserved end residues are part of each CDR3. Fields, in order: clone size, J gene, D gene, V gene, CDR3 protein, CDR3 DNA. A D gene is named only where the DNA matches it firmly. The size entry is marked missing in some rows and otherwise reads once, few, many or a size class.

. TRBJ1-1 . TRBV30 CAWNRVSEAFF TGTGCCTGGAACAGAGTGTCTGAAGCTTTCTTT
many TRBJ1-2 . TRBV28 CALNSNYGYTF TGTGCCCTCAACTCGAACTATGGCTACACCTTC
many TRBJ2-7 . TRBV29-1 CSVVTGRGWGEQYF TGCAGCGTTGTTACAGGACGAGGATGGGGCGAGCAGTACTTC
many TRBJ2-7 . TRBV11-2 CASRFTGYYEQYF TGTGCCAGCAGATTTACAGGGTACTACGAGCAGTACTTC
many TRBJ1-1 . TRBV5-5 CASSFDLMGAFF TGTGCCAGCAGCTTTGACTTGATGGGAGCTTTCTTT
many TRBJ1-1 TRBD1 TRBV6-2/TRBV6-3 CASRDRDFMKAFF TGTGCCAGCCGGGACAGGGACTTTATGAAAGCTTTCTTT
many TRBJ1-1 . TRBV6-1 CASSDRSEAFF TGTGCCAGCAGTGACCGCTCTGAAGCTTTCTTT
many TRBJ2-5 . TRBV13 CASSLGPLMRETQYF TGTGCCAGCAGCTTAGGCCCCTTAATGCGGGAGACCCAGTACTTC
many TRBJ1-5 TRBD1 TRBV28 CATAAGTGGYSNQPQHF TGTGCCACCGCGGCCGGGACAGGGGGTTACAGCAATCAGCCCCAGCATTTT
few TRBJ1-1 TRBD1 TRBV7-2 CASSLVPNRGSEAFF TGTGCCAGCAGCTTAGTCCCGAACAGGGGCTCTGAAGCTTTCTTT
many TRBJ1-5 . TRBV6-2/TRBV6-3 CASRIQGGTNQPQHF TGTGCCAGCAGGATACAAGGGGGTACCAATCAGCCCCAGCATTTT
many TRBJ1-1 . TRBV6-2/TRBV6-3 CASSYSRGLRAFF TGTGCCAGCAGTTACAGCAGGGGCCTAAGGGCTTTCTTT
many TRBJ2-5 . TRBV6-2/TRBV6-3 CASRNFTRAETQYF TGTGCCAGCAGGAACTTCACAAGGGCGGAGACCCAGTACTTC
. TRBJ1-5 . TRBV18 CASSPSLRRPQHF TGTGCCAGCTCACCCAGTTTGAGGCGGCCCCAGCATTTT
many TRBJ2-7 . TRBV4-1 CASSQEAGIYEQYF TGCGCCAGCAGCCAAGAGGCAGGTATCTACGAGCAGTACTTC
many TRBJ1-1 . TRBV27 CASRNRVMNTEAFF TGTGCCAGCAGAAACAGGGTCATGAACACTGAAGCTTTCTTT
many TRBJ1-2 TRBD1 TRBV11-2 CASSFFGRGHGGYTF TGTGCCAGCAGCTTTTTTGGAAGGGGGCACGGTGGCTACACCTTC
many TRBJ1-1 . TRBV24-1 CATSDSPNTEAFF TGTGCCACCAGTGATTCCCCCAACACTGAAGCTTTCTTT
. TRBJ2-7 TRBD1 TRBV6-5 CASSYFGQGALYEQYF TGTGCCAGCAGTTACTTCGGACAGGGGGCCTTATACGAGCAGTACTTC
many TRBJ1-1 . TRBV7-2 CASSWKGGWTEAFF TGTGCCAGCAGCTGGAAAGGTGGATGGACTGAAGCTTTCTTT
many TRBJ1-1 . TRBV12-3/TRBV12-4 CASSYGGGTEAFF TGTGCCAGCAGTTACGGTGGAGGCACTGAAGCTTTCTTT
many TRBJ2-2 TRBD2 TRBV5-1 CASSWGLAGVRTGELFF TGCGCCAGCAGCTGGGGACTAGCGGGAGTACGGACCGGGGAGCTGTTTTTT
many TRBJ2-6 . TRBV24-1 CATRPNGVSGANVLTF TGTGCCACCAGACCTAACGGGGTATCTGGGGCCAACGTCCTGACTTTC
many TRBJ1-1 . TRBV12-3/TRBV12-4 CASTRNFQGLGTEAFF TGTGCCAGCACCAGAAACTTCCAGGGGCTGGGCACTGAAGCTTTCTTT
many TRBJ1-2 . TRBV27 CASSSIGGPPSMSYTF TGTGCCAGCAGTTCGATAGGTGGCCCTCCATCTATGAGCTACACCTTC
few TRBJ1-3 . TRBV14 CASSQDPASGNTIYF TGTGCCAGCAGCCAAGACCCAGCCTCTGGAAACACCATATATTTT
many TRBJ2-7 . TRBV11-2 CASSLETGTYEQYF TGTGCCAGCAGCTTGGAAACAGGGACCTACGAGCAGTACTTC
many TRBJ1-5 TRBD1 TRBV30 CAWSYPGQAKQPQHF TGTGCCTGGAGTTACCCGGGACAGGCAAAGCAGCCCCAGCATTTT
many TRBJ1-2 . TRBV12-3/TRBV12-4 CASSPDSPYGYTF TGTGCCAGCAGCCCGGACAGCCCCTATGGCTACACCTTC
few TRBJ2-7 TRBD2 TRBV27 CASSSSGRGVGQYF TGTGCCAGCAGTTCCAGCGGGAGGGGAGTCGGGCAGTACTTC
many TRBJ2-7 . TRBV6-1 CASSGGSGRYEQYF TGTGCCAGCAGTGGGGGTAGCGGAAGATACGAGCAGTACTTC
. TRBJ1-5 . TRBV6-2/TRBV6-3 CAITGGGNQPQHF TGTGCCATAACCGGCGGTGGTAATCAGCCCCAGCATTTT
many TRBJ2-7 . TRBV14 CASSRAGIDHEQYF TGTGCCAGCTCCCGGGCGGGAATAGACCACGAGCAGTACTTC
many TRBJ2-7 . TRBV6-2/TRBV6-3 CAATATSISEQYF TGTGCCGCCACGGCGACTTCTATAAGCGAGCAGTACTTC
many TRBJ2-2 . TRBV5-1 CASSLVGSDTGELFF TGCGCCAGCAGCCTCGTGGGGTCGGACACCGGGGAGCTGTTTTTT
. TRBJ2-7 . TRBV12-3/TRBV12-4 CASSPPGDFSYEQYF TGTGCCAGCAGTCCCCCTGGGGACTTCTCCTACGAGCAGTACTTC
. TRBJ2-5 TRBD2 TRBV6-2/TRBV6-3 CASRGLAGAETQYF TGTGCCAGCAGAGGACTAGCGGGAGCCGAGACCCAGTACTTC
many TRBJ2-1 TRBD2 TRBV7-2 CASSLGGGRVNEQFF TGTGCCAGCAGCTTAGGTGGCGGGAGGGTTAATGAGCAGTTCTTC
few TRBJ2-2 TRBD1 TRBV9 CASSGGTGRNTGELFF TGTGCCAGCAGCGGGGGGACAGGAAGAAACACCGGGGAGCTGTTTTTT
many TRBJ2-7 . TRBV5-1 CASSLTGLDAYEQYF TGCGCCAGCAGCTTGACAGGTCTTGATGCCTACGAGCAGTACTTC
many TRBJ1-1 . TRBV6-2/TRBV6-3 CASSYSRARDRSFMNTEAFF TGTGCCAGCAGTTACTCGAGGGCGAGAGACAGGTCCTTTATGAACACTGAAGCTTTCTTT
many TRBJ1-1 . TRBV19 CASSIRTNTEAFF TGTGCCAGTAGTATAAGAACGAACACTGAAGCTTTCTTT
many TRBJ1-6 . TRBV12-3/TRBV12-4 CASSSPRGERNSPLHF TGTGCCAGCAGTTCCCCACGAGGGGAGAGGAATTCACCCCTCCACTTT